The 26 T cell receptor beta chains below all came from one sample that was sequenced in a study of cytomegalovirus exposure and HLA in healthy donors. TCRdb's table, derived via immunoSEQ multiplex PCR, lists solely in-frame clones and lacks some. The sample consists of 150,000 to 200,000 clones, about 83% of them appearing once. Sequenced material: PBMCs. These receptors all come from a woman younger than 35 in good health and CMV-seronegative.

This sequence joins TRBV6-1 and TRBJ1-2; 10 bases align to TRBD1. The V gene end was trimmed by 1 base and the J gene end by 8 bases; junction bases not matched to a gene: 4. The CDR3 loop spans 14 amino acids. CDR1 and CDR2 (germline): MNHNS, SASEGT. CDR3 DNA: TGTGCCAGCAGTGAAGGACAGGGGGCGTCGGGCTACACCTTC. Its protein product is CASSEGQGASGYTF.

The chain has TRBV7-3 and TRBJ1-3, with unresolved D. The CDR3 runs to 12 residues. Germline V lookup: CDR1 SGHTA, CDR2 FQGTGA. The V and J ends lost 1 base and 8 bases respectively, with 6 bases between them. CDR3 in DNA: TGTGCCAGCAGCTTAAACCGGGACACCATATATTTT. Translating gives CASSLNRDTIYF. Supplemented by reference TRBV7-3 and TRBJ1-3, the full variable domain reads GAGVSQTPSNKVTEKGKYVELRCDPISGHTALYWYRQSLGQGPEFLIYFQGTGAADDSGLPNDRFFAVRPEGSVSTLKIQRTERGDSAVYLCASSLNRDTIYFGEGSWLTVV.

This clone was seen just once. The rearrangement links TRBV6-7 to TRBJ1-1, with unresolved D. TRBV6-7 is designated an ORF whose function remains uncertain. The CDR3 contains 15 residues. V was shortened by 0 bases and J by 0 bases, with 8 bases between the two germline ends. The CDR3 DNA reads TGTGCCAGCAGTTACTCGAGATTATTGAACACTGAAGCTTTCTTT. Residues: CASSYSRLLNTEAFF.

This chain connects TRBV5-6 to TRBJ2-7; D perhaps matches TRBD1 (6 bases). This CDR3 spans 14 amino acids. Trimming took off 0 bases at V and 6 bases at J, with 13 bases between the two ends. Per the germline V gene, CDR1 is SGHDT and CDR2 is YYEEEE. The CDR3 is CASSLAGAQGEQYF. CDR3 sequence (DNA): TGTGCCAGCAGCTTGGCTGGGGCACAGGGCGAGCAGTACTTC.

This clone was seen ten or more times. The chain uses TRBV6-1 and TRBJ2-7, with 11 bases that match TRBD2. The CDR3 sequence is 15 residues long. The trim removed 2 bases at V and 0 bases at J, leaving 0 bases unmatched. CDR1 and CDR2 (germline): MNHNS, SASEGT. This CDR3 is CASSETSGSSYEQYF. CDR3 bases: TGTGCCAGCAGTGAAACTAGCGGGAGCTCCTACGAGCAGTACTTC.

V is TRBV7-9 and J is TRBJ2-3; 8 bases match TRBD2. CDR3 length: 15 amino acids. Germline lookup yields CDR1 SEHNR and CDR2 FQNEAQ (reference sequence). Trimming cost V 3 bases and J 1 base; bases outside gene matches: 3. CDR3 protein: CASSLLSGGTDTQYF. The CDR3 region has the DNA TGTGCCAGCAGCTTGCTTAGCGGGGGCACAGATACGCAGTATTTT.

This clone was detected only once. The V and J genes are TRBV7-8 and TRBJ1-3, with no clear D. With 2 bases removed from V and 0 bases from J, the gap between germline ends came to 5 bases. Looked up from germline, CDR1 is SGHVS and CDR2 is FQNEAQ. The CDR3 is 14 amino acids. DNA of the CDR3: TGTGCCAGCAGCTTATATTACTCTGGAAACACCATATATTTT. Translation gives CASSLYYSGNTIYF.

The chain couples TRBV5-4 to TRBJ1-2, with 7 bases aligning to TRBD1. This CDR3 is built from 16 residues. In germline, CDR1 is SGHNT, CDR2 YYREEE (reference sequence). The J segment lost 7 bases and the V segment lost 4 bases, leaving 16 bases of the junction unmatched. The CDR3 nucleotides read TGTGCCAGCAGCGAGGCCCTACAGGGGCCGGGTGCTGGCTACACCTTC. Its protein product is CASSEALQGPGAGYTF. The variable domain in full, completed from reference TRBV5-4 and TRBJ1-2, reads ETGVTQSPTHLIKTRGQQVTLRCSSQSGHNTVSWYQQALGQGPQFIFQYYREEENGRGNFPPRFSGLQFPNYSSELNVNALELDDSALYLCASSEALQGPGAGYTFGSGTRLTVV.

This chain links TRBV5-1 with TRBJ1-3, with a weak D call TRBD1 (6 bases). The germline V gene has CDR1 SGHRS and CDR2 YFSETQ. This CDR3 contains 18 residues. Trimming left V 1 base short and J 2 bases short, with 19 bases between. CDR3 nucleotides: TGCGCCAGCAGCTTGTGGGTGCCCCCAGGGGAAGCTGGAAACACCATATATTTT. Translated: CASSLWVPPGEAGNTIYF.

This clone appeared once. This chain joins TRBV5-6 and TRBJ2-5; the D gene is possibly TRBD1 (5 bases). The CDR3 spans 13 residues. From germline, CDR1 is SGHDT and CDR2 YYEEEE. The V gene lost 2 bases and the J gene lost 5 bases, with 10 bases spanning the gap. The chain's CDR3 is CASSFFGAETQYF. The CDR3, as DNA: TGTGCCAGCAGCTTTTTTGGGGCGGAGACCCAGTACTTC.

The chain joins TRBV7-6 to TRBJ2-3; 7 positions match TRBD1. Losses at the gene ends were 1 base for V and 3 bases for J; bases not matched to a gene: 4. The CDR3 has 15 residues. CDR1 and CDR2 (germline): SGHVS, FNYEAQ. The CDR3 region has the DNA TGTGCCAGCAGCTTAGTGACAGGGCGTACAGATACGCAGTATTTT. Translation: CASSLVTGRTDTQYF.

This sequence joins TRBV11-3 and TRBJ2-1; 7 bases agree with TRBD1. This CDR3 contains 15 residues. From germline, CDR1 is SGHNT and CDR2 YENEEA. V trimming: 5 bases; J trimming: 5 bases; junction bases outside the gene matches: 9. The CDR3 bases are TGTGCCAGCAGCCTTCGACAGGGAACCCACAATGAGCAGTTCTTC. Amino acid sequence: CASSLRQGTHNEQFF.

The J gene is TRBJ1-2, the V gene TRBV6-1; D is perhaps TRBD1 (5 bases). Germline V CDR1 and CDR2: MNHNS, SASEGT. Trimming shortened V by 5 bases and J by 4 bases, and 14 bases separated the two germline ends. The CDR3 sequence is 14 residues long. The CDR3 is CASSIDVGGYGYTF. In DNA, the CDR3 is TGTGCCAGCAGTATAGACGTGGGGGGCTATGGCTACACCTTC.

The J gene is TRBJ2-4, the V gene TRBV30; 9 positions agree with TRBD1. Per the germline V gene, CDR1 is GTSNPN and CDR2 is SVGIG (reference sequence). With 2 bases clipped from V and 0 bases from J, the junction kept 14 bases outside the gene matches. This CDR3 region has 19 residues. CDR3 residues: CAWSPWDRVSSLAKNIQYF. The CDR3 bases are TGTGCCTGGAGTCCCTGGGACAGGGTATCGAGTCTAGCCAAAAACATTCAGTACTTC.

The chain carries TRBV5-1 and TRBJ1-4; D uncertain. The V gene lost 4 bases and the J gene lost 7 bases, with 17 bases spanning the gap. CDR3 length: 15 residues. The germline V gene has CDR1 SGHRS and CDR2 YFSETQ. This CDR3 is CASSPRVREGEKLFF. In DNA, the CDR3 is TGCGCCAGCAGCCCCCGTGTTCGCGAGGGTGAAAAACTGTTTTTT.

The V gene is TRBV6-1, the J gene TRBJ2-5; D is possibly TRBD2 (6 bases). Germline-derived CDR1 and CDR2 are MNHNS and SASEGT. The CDR3 runs 16 residues. Trimming took 2 bases from V and 1 from J, leaving 14 bases between them. The CDR3 protein is CASSENWGVVQETQYF. The CDR3 nucleotides read TGTGCCAGCAGTGAAAATTGGGGGGTGGTCCAAGAGACCCAGTACTTC.

The CDR3 protein is CASSGQGDNQPQHF. The DNA for the CDR3 is TGTGCCAGCAGCGGACAGGGAGACAATCAGCCCCAGCATTTT. The rearrangement links TRBV2 to TRBJ1-5; 8 nucleotides line up with TRBD1. The CDR3 has 14 amino acids. Germline V gene lookup returns CDR1 SNHLY and CDR2 FYNNEI. With V trimmed by 6 bases and J by 3 bases, 4 bases remained unmatched.

The V and J genes are TRBV4-1 and TRBJ1-2; D not certain. Germline CDR1 reads MGHRA; CDR2 reads YSYEKL. V was shortened by 1 base and J by 2 bases, with 20 bases between the two germline ends. The CDR3 length is 18 residues. CDR3 protein: CASSQGGGLKVSNYGYTF. For the CDR3, the DNA is TGCGCCAGCAGCCAAGGAGGAGGACTCAAGGTCTCGAACTATGGCTACACCTTC.

This chain links TRBV25-1 with TRBJ1-2; 7 positions match TRBD1. V shed 4 bases and J 4 bases; nucleotides not matched to a gene: 9. This CDR3 is 15 amino acids long. Looked up from germline, CDR1 is MGHDK and CDR2 is SYGVNS. CDR3 bases: TGTGCCAGCAGTGCAAAGACAGGGCCAGGCTATGGCTACACCTTC. Its translation is CASSAKTGPGYGYTF.

In its sample, this clone was seen once. The chain carries TRBV27 and TRBJ1-2; possible D gene TRBD1, 5 bases. This CDR3 spans 14 amino acids. With 2 bases removed from V and 3 bases from J, the gap between germline ends came to 10 bases. Germline CDR1 is MNHEY and CDR2 is SMNVEV (reference sequence). The DNA of the CDR3 is TGTGCCAGCAGTTTAATCCAGGGCCACTATGGCTACACCTTC. Translating gives CASSLIQGHYGYTF.

The rearrangement uses TRBV5-1 and TRBJ1-2; D gene unclear. V lost 1 base and J 4 bases, leaving 23 bases between the germline ends. The germline gives CDR1 SGHRS, CDR2 YFSETQ. CDR3 length equals 18 residues. This chain's CDR3 is CASSLPNWPGIRSYGYTF. The DNA for the CDR3 is TGCGCCAGCAGCTTGCCGAATTGGCCAGGAATTCGTTCCTATGGCTACACCTTC.

V usage is TRBV10-3 and J usage is TRBJ2-5; the D is unclear. V shed 4 bases and J shed 2 bases, with 11 bases lying between them. CDR1 is ENHRY, CDR2 SYGVKD, per germline. This CDR3 contains 14 residues. The CDR3 spells CAISVNTAQETQYF. CDR3 sequence (DNA): TGTGCCATCAGTGTTAACACCGCACAAGAGACCCAGTACTTC.

V usage is TRBV5-6 and J usage is TRBJ2-3; 10 nucleotides align to TRBD1. The germline CDR1 and CDR2 sequences are SGHDT and YYEEEE. CDR3 length: 17 residues. V trimming: 0 bases; J trimming: 2 bases; junction bases outside the gene matches: 6. As DNA, the CDR3 is TGTGCCAGCAGCTTGGGTACGGGACAGGGGTCCACAGATACGCAGTATTTT. Encoded protein: CASSLGTGQGSTDTQYF. The whole variable domain, filled in from reference TRBV5-6 and TRBJ2-3, reads DAGVTQSPTHLIKTRGQQVTLRCSPKSGHDTVSWYQQALGQGPQFIFQYYEEEERQRGNFPDRFSGHQFPNYSSELNVNALLLGDSALYLCASSLGTGQGSTDTQYFGPGTRLTVL.

The genes are TRBV19 and TRBJ1-6; no reliable D call. Germline V lookup: CDR1 LNHDA, CDR2 SQIVND (reference sequence). The CDR3 is 12 amino acids. V was shortened by 6 bases and J by 6 bases, with 6 bases between the two germline ends. The CDR3 reads CASSTSNSPLHF. Written as DNA, the CDR3 is TGTGCCAGTAGCACGAGTAATTCACCCCTCCACTTT.

This chain links TRBV10-1 with TRBJ2-7; 8 nucleotides align to TRBD1. This CDR3 spans 14 amino acids. After removal of 1 base from V and 6 bases from J, the junction contained 5 bases not matched to a gene. Germline CDR1 and CDR2: WNHNN and SYGVQD (reference sequence). The CDR3 loop is CASSEWQGAGEQYF. CDR3 sequence (DNA): TGCGCCAGCAGTGAGTGGCAGGGGGCAGGCGAGCAGTACTTC.

The chain links TRBV28 to TRBJ1-1; no firm D call. V was cut by 8 bases and J by 5 bases, with 15 bases left in between. Germline V gene lookup returns CDR1 MDHEN and CDR2 SYDVKM. The CDR3 is 13 residues long. This chain's CDR3 is CASFETVRTEAFF. Here the CDR3 DNA reads TGTGCCAGCTTTGAAACAGTCAGGACTGAAGCTTTCTTT.